A single sample is the source of the 16 T cell receptor beta chains below, sequenced in a study of T cell responses to AZD1222 COVID-19 vaccine. Data came from immunoSEQ multiplex PCR; TCRdb stores just in-frame clones and leaves some out. The sample shows about 140,000 clones, around 84% of them seen only once. Source: peripheral blood, taken 28 days after the second AZD1222 dose. All receptors derive from an adult who received the AZD1222 COVID-19 vaccine.

This clone was seen once. J is TRBJ2-2 and V is TRBV6-5, with TRBD1 as a possible D gene (6 bases). Germline-derived CDR1 and CDR2 are MNHEY and SVGAGI. This CDR3 contains 14 residues. V was clipped by 5 bases and J by 4 bases, with 11 bases between them. Here the CDR3 DNA reads TGTGCCAGCAGTCTAACAGGGAGCACCGGGGAGCTGTTTTTT. This encodes CASSLTGSTGELFF.

V gene TRBV3-1 (or the pseudogene TRBV3-2) combines with J gene TRBJ2-3; perhaps TRBD2 as D (5 bases). V lost 4 bases, J lost 1 base, and 6 bases lay in between. The CDR3 contains 13 residues. CDR1 is LGHDT, CDR2 YNNKEL, per germline (reference sequence). CDR3 nucleotide sequence: TGTGCCAGCAGCCTCGGGGGCACAGATACGCAGTATTTT. Translated, it gives CASSLGGTDTQYF.

This sequence joins TRBV5-4 and TRBJ1-4, with D possibly being TRBD1 (6 bases). CDR1 is SGHNT and CDR2 is YYREEE in the germline V gene (reference sequence). V lost 2 bases, J lost 7 bases, and 15 bases lay in between. The CDR3 runs to 15 residues. The CDR3 loop reads CASSFRQAMGEKLFF. Written as DNA, the CDR3 is TGTGCCAGCAGCTTCCGACAGGCCATGGGTGAAAAACTGTTTTTT.

The rearrangement uses TRBV6-1 and TRBJ1-5; D unclear. Germline V gives CDR1 MNHNS, CDR2 SASEGT. V lost 3 bases and J lost 0, with 9 bases in between. The CDR3 has 15 residues. The DNA of the CDR3 is TGTGCCAGCAGTGAGTATAGTATTAGCAATCAGCCCCAGCATTTT. It specifies CASSEYSISNQPQHF.

This chain joins TRBV7-6 and TRBJ1-1; D is perhaps TRBD1 (6 bases). V was trimmed by 4 bases and J by 1 base, leaving 10 bases between them. This CDR3 spans 14 amino acids. The germline V gene encodes CDR1 SGHVS and CDR2 FNYEAQ. In DNA, the CDR3 is TGTGCCAGCAGCTCGCAGGGGAGGAACACTGAAGCTTTCTTT. This translates into CASSSQGRNTEAFF.

The V gene is TRBV9, the J gene TRBJ1-3, with TRBD1 matching over 7 bases. Trimming cost V 3 bases and J 3 bases; bases outside gene matches: 6. CDR3 length equals 15 residues. Germline V gene data show CDR1 as SGDLS and CDR2 as YYNGEE. The DNA for the CDR3 is TGTGCCAGCAGCGCAGAGACAGGGTTTGGAAACACCATATATTTT. This gives the protein CASSAETGFGNTIYF.

This chain joins TRBV11-2 and TRBJ2-5; D may be TRBD2 (5 bases). This CDR3 contains 15 residues. Per germline, CDR1 SGHAT and CDR2 FQNNGV. V dropped 1 base and J dropped 0 bases, with 9 bases sitting between them. In DNA, the CDR3 is TGTGCCAGCAGCTTAGGAGCGGCCGACCAAGAGACCCAGTACTTC. Protein sequence: CASSLGAADQETQYF.

J is TRBJ1-3 and V is TRBV18, with 8 bases identical to TRBD1. The CDR3 length is 15 residues. Germline CDR1 KGHSH, CDR2 LQKENI. The V gene end was trimmed by 3 bases and the J gene end by 6 bases; junction bases not matched to a gene: 7. In DNA, the CDR3 is TGTGCCAGCTCACCCGCGACAGGGGCGCTAAACACCATATATTTT. It encodes CASSPATGALNTIYF.

This clone came up a few times. The genes are TRBV7-2 and TRBJ1-6; 8 bases map to TRBD1. The CDR3 covers 13 residues. Trimming at V came to 4 bases and at J to 13 bases, leaving 6 bases not matched to a gene. Germline values: CDR1 SGHTA, CDR2 FQGNSA. In DNA form, the CDR3 reads TGTGCCAGCAGCTCCGACAGGGGAAAGCCCCTCCACTTT. Residues: CASSSDRGKPLHF.

V gene TRBV7-2 combines with J gene TRBJ1-4, with a possible D match to TRBD1 (5 bases). Germline V gene sequence: CDR1 SGHTA, CDR2 FQGNSA. Deletions cut 5 bases from V and 8 bases from J, with 12 bases between. CDR3 length: 13 amino acids. This CDR3 reads CASSRQGNEKLFF. The CDR3 DNA is TGTGCCAGCAGCCGCCAGGGCAACGAAAAACTGTTTTTT. Combining the CDR3 with reference TRBV7-2 and TRBJ1-4 gives the whole variable domain GAGVSQSPSNKVTEKGKDVELRCDPISGHTALYWYRQSLGQGLEFLIYFQGNSAPDKSGLPSDRFSAERTGGSVSTLTIQRTQQEDSAVYLCASSRQGNEKLFFGSGTQLSVL.

The chain combines TRBV18 with TRBJ2-1, with D possibly TRBD1 on 6 matching bases. Germline V gives CDR1 KGHSH, CDR2 LQKENI. The CDR3 is 14 amino acids. The V end lost 3 bases, the J end lost 4 bases, and 10 bases lay between the germline ends. CDR3 protein: CASSPQTGYNEQFF. The CDR3 DNA is TGTGCCAGCTCACCGCAGACAGGTTACAATGAGCAGTTCTTC.

This chain connects TRBV18 to TRBJ2-3, with 8 bases lining up with TRBD2. The CDR3 has 18 amino acids. Germline CDR1 reads KGHSH; CDR2 reads LQKENI. Trimming cost V 3 bases and J 2 bases; bases outside gene matches: 13. CDR3 protein: CASSPLLALAGNTDTQYF. CDR3 in DNA: TGTGCCAGCTCACCGCTCTTAGCTTTAGCGGGGAACACAGATACGCAGTATTTT.

The V gene is TRBV9, the J gene TRBJ1-3; D ambiguous. Per germline, CDR1 SGDLS and CDR2 YYNGEE. This CDR3 has 16 residues. The V gene lost 0 bases and the J gene lost 0 bases, with 10 bases spanning the gap. CDR3 sequence (DNA): TGTGCCAGCAGCGTAGATCCATGGAGCTCTGGAAACACCATATATTTT. Translated: CASSVDPWSSGNTIYF.

This clone was detected once. The V gene is TRBV14, the J gene TRBJ1-2; 10 positions agree with TRBD1. This CDR3 spans 15 amino acids. V shed 3 bases, J shed 4 bases, and the junction held 5 bases outside the gene matches. The germline gives CDR1 SGHDN, CDR2 FVKESK. The CDR3 nucleotides read TGTGCCAGCAGCCAGGGGGGACAGGGGTTCTATGGCTACACCTTC. Translated, it gives CASSQGGQGFYGYTF.

V gene TRBV3-1 (or the pseudogene TRBV3-2) combines with J gene TRBJ1-2; D not certain. CDR1 and CDR2 from the germline V gene are LGHDT and YNNKEL (reference sequence). CDR3 length equals 16 residues. Between the trimmed V and J ends, which lost 0 bases and 4 bases, there was a span of 15 bases. The chain's CDR3 is CASSQDRWEIGYGYTF. The CDR3 DNA reads TGTGCCAGCAGCCAAGACAGGTGGGAGATCGGCTATGGCTACACCTTC.

V usage is TRBV20-1 and J usage is TRBJ2-7; no clear D gene. With 6 bases removed from V and 6 bases from J, the gap between germline ends came to 3 bases. CDR3 length: 8 amino acids. The germline V gene has CDR1 DFQATT and CDR2 SNEGSKA (reference sequence). CDR3: CSASEQYF. The CDR3 DNA reads as TGCAGTGCGTCCGAGCAGTACTTC.